One sample yielded the 6 T cell receptor beta chains listed below, sequenced in a study of cytomegalovirus exposure and HLA in healthy donors. Primers: 60 Vbeta forward and 13 Jbeta reverse. Profiled with immunoSEQ multiplex PCR; TCRdb holds only in-frame clones, not every one. Among approximately 140,000 clones listed, about 61% were seen once. Sequenced sample: PBMCs. The receptors shown here come from a male donor in good health and CMV-seronegative.

This clone has a handful of counts. This chain links TRBV5-1 with TRBJ2-7; a weak D match, TRBD1 (5 bases). V lost 4 bases, J lost 3 bases, and 14 bases lay in between. CDR1 is SGHRS, CDR2 YFSETQ, per germline. CDR3 length: 14 residues. CDR3 sequence: CASSLDQGFYEQYF. CDR3 DNA sequence: TGCGCCAGCAGCCTGGATCAGGGTTTCTACGAGCAGTACTTC.

The chain joins TRBV18 to TRBJ1-2, with 8 bases lining up with TRBD1. Germline CDR1 KGHSH, CDR2 LQKENI. The trim removed 0 bases at V and 3 bases at J, leaving 6 bases unmatched. The CDR3 is 16 residues long. The CDR3 spells CASSPPDREPYYGYTF. Here the CDR3 DNA reads TGTGCCAGCTCACCACCGGACAGGGAGCCCTACTATGGCTACACCTTC.

The V and J genes are TRBV19 and TRBJ2-2; possibly TRBD1 for D (5 bases). CDR1 is LNHDA, CDR2 SQIVND, per germline (reference sequence). V was cut by 5 bases and J by 1 base, with 8 bases left in between. The CDR3 runs to 14 residues. The CDR3 coding sequence is TGTGCCAGTAGTCAAGGGGTGAACACCGGGGAGCTGTTTTTT. Residues: CASSQGVNTGELFF.

V gene TRBV5-1 combines with J gene TRBJ2-3; the match to TRBD1 covers 7 bases. V was pared by 0 bases and J by 4 bases, with 8 bases of the junction left unmatched. Per the germline V gene, CDR1 is SGHRS and CDR2 is YFSETQ. The CDR3 consists of 16 residues. The CDR3 DNA reads as TGCGCCAGCAGCTTGGGTCGGGACAGCGGAGCAGATACGCAGTATTTT. Amino acids: CASSLGRDSGADTQYF.

This chain uses TRBV19 with TRBJ2-2; 8 bases fit TRBD1. V lost 6 bases and J lost 5; bases outside the gene matches: 5. CDR1 is LNHDA and CDR2 is SQIVND in the germline V gene (reference sequence). The CDR3 covers 14 residues. CDR3 residues: CASREDRATGELFF. The CDR3 nucleotides are TGTGCCAGTAGAGAGGACAGGGCAACCGGGGAGCTGTTTTTT.

The DNA of the CDR3 is TGTGCCAGTAGTATGGAGCCGATCGGGGGGCAACAGCCCCAGCATTTT. Its translation is CASSMEPIGGQQPQHF. The J gene is TRBJ1-5, the V gene TRBV19; maybe TRBD1 (6 bases). In germline, CDR1 is LNHDA, CDR2 SQIVND (reference sequence). The CDR3 loop spans 16 amino acids. The V and J ends lost 3 bases and 7 bases respectively, with 19 bases between them. Together with reference TRBV19 and TRBJ1-5, the CDR3 gives the full variable domain: DGGITQSPKYLFRKEGQNVTLSCEQNLNHDAMYWYRQDPGQGLRLIYYSQIVNDFQKGDIAEGYSVSREKKESFPLTVTSAQKNPTAFYLCASSMEPIGGQQPQHFGDGTRLSIL.